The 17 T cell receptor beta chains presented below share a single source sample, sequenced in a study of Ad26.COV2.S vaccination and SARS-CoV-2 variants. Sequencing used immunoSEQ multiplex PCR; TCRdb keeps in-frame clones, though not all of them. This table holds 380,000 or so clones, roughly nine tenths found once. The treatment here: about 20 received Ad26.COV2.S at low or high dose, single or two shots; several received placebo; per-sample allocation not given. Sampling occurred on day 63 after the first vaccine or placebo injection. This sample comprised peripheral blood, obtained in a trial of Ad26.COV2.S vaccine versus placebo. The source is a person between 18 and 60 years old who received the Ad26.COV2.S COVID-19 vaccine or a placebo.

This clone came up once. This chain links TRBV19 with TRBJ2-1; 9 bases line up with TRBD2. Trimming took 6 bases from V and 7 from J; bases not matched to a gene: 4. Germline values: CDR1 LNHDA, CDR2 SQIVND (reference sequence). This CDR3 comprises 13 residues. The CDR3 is CASRSGRLNEQFF. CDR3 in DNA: TGTGCCAGTAGAAGCGGGAGGTTAAATGAGCAGTTCTTC.

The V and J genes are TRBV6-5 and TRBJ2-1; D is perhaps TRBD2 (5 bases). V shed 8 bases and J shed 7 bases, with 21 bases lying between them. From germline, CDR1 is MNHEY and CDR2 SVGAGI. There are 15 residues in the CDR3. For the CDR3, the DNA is TGTGCCAGCCGCCTAGGGCCTAGCAAAATGAATGAGCAGTTCTTC. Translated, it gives CASRLGPSKMNEQFF.

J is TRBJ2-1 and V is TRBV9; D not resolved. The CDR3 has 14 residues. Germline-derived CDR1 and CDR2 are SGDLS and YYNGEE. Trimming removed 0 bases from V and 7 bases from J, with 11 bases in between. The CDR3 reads CASSVEASNNEQFF. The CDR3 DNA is TGTGCCAGCAGCGTAGAGGCCTCGAATAATGAGCAGTTCTTC.

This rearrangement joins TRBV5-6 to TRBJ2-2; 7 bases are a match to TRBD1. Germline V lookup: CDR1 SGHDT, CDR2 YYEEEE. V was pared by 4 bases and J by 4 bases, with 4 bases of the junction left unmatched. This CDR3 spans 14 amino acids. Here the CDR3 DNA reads TGTGCCAGCAGCGAGGGGGCGCCCACCGGGGAGCTGTTTTTT. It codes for CASSEGAPTGELFF. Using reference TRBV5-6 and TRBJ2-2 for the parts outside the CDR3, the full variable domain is DAGVTQSPTHLIKTRGQQVTLRCSPKSGHDTVSWYQQALGQGPQFIFQYYEEEERQRGNFPDRFSGHQFPNYSSELNVNALLLGDSALYLCASSEGAPTGELFFGEGSRLTVL.

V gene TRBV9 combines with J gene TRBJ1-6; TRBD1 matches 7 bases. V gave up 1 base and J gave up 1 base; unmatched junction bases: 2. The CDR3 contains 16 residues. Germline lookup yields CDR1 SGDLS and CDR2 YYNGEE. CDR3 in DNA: TGTGCCAGCAGCGTAAGACAGGGTTCCTATAATTCACCCCTCCACTTT. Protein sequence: CASSVRQGSYNSPLHF. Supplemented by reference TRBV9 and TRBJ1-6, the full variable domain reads DSGVTQTPKHLITATGQRVTLRCSPRSGDLSVYWYQQSLDQGLQFLIQYYNGEERAKGNILERFSAQQFPDLHSELNLSSLELGDSALYFCASSVRQGSYNSPLHFGNGTRLTVT.

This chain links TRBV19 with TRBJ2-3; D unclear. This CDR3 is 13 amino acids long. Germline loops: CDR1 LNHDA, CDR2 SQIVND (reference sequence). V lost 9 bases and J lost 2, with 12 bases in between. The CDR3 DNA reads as TGTGCCAGCCATTCCCCTACCACAGATACGCAGTATTTT. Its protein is CASHSPTTDTQYF. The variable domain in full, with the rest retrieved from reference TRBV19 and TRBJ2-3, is DGGITQSPKYLFRKEGQNVTLSCEQNLNHDAMYWYRQDPGQGLRLIYYSQIVNDFQKGDIAEGYSVSREKKESFPLTVTSAQKNPTAFYLCASHSPTTDTQYFGPGTRLTVL.

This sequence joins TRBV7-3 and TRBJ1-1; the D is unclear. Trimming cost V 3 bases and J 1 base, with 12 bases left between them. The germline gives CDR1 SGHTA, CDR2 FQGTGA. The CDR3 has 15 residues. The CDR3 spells CASSLHPDANTEAFF. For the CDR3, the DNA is TGTGCCAGCAGCTTGCACCCCGACGCGAACACTGAAGCTTTCTTT.

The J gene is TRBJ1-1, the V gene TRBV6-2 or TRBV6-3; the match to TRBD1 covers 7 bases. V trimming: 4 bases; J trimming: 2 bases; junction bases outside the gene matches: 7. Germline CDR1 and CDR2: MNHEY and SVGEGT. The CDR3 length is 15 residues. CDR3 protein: CASSWMTGINTEAFF. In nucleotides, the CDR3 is TGTGCCAGCAGTTGGATGACAGGGATTAACACTGAAGCTTTCTTT.

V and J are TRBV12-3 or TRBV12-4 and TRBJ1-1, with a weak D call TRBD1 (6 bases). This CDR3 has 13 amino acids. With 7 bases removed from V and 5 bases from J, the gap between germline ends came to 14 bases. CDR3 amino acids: CASTLQGGTEAFF. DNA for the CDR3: TGTGCCAGCACCCTACAGGGAGGGACTGAAGCTTTCTTT.

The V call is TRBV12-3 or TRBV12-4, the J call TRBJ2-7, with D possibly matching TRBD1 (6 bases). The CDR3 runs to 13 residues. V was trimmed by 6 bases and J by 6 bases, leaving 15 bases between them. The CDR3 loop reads CASSAMGASEQYF. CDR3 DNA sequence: TGTGCCAGCAGCGCAATGGGGGCCAGCGAGCAGTACTTC.

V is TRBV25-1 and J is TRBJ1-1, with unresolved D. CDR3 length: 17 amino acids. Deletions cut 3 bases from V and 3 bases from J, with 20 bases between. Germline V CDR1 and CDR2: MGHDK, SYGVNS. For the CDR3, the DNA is TGTGCCAGCAGTGACCCCTATAGCCACGATCGAGACACTGAAGCTTTCTTT. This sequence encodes CASSDPYSHDRDTEAFF.

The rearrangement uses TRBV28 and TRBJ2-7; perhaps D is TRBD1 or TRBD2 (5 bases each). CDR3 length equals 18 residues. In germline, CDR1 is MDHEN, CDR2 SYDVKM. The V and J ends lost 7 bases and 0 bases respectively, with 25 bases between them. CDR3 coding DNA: TGTGCCAGCACTACTACCGGGACGGAAAAAACAATCTCCTACGAGCAGTACTTC. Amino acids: CASTTTGTEKTISYEQYF.

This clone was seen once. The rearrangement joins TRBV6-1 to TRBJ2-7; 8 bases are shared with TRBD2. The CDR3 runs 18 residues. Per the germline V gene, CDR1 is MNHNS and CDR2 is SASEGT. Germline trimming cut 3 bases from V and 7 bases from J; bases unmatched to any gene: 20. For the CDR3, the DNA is TGTGCCAGCAGTGACAACCCTCTTACTAGCGGTTCCTGGGGAGAGCAGTACTTC. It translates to CASSDNPLTSGSWGEQYF.

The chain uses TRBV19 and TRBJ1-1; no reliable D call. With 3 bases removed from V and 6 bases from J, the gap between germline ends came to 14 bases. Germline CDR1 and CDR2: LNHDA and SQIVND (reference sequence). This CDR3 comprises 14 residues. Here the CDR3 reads CASSMGKRESEAFF. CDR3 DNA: TGTGCCAGTAGTATGGGTAAGAGGGAGTCTGAAGCTTTCTTT.

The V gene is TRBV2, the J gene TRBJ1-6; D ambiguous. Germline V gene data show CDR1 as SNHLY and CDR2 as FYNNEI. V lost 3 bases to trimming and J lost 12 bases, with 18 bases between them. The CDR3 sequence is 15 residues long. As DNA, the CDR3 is TGTGCCAGCAGTGATGGGCTGACCCGAGGAGGACCCCTCCACTTT. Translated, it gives CASSDGLTRGGPLHF.

This CDR3 is CASNPRPSIGLAGRGGELFF. Here the CDR3 DNA reads TGTGCCAGCAACCCCCGGCCTTCAATTGGACTAGCGGGGCGGGGCGGGGAGCTGTTTTTT. This chain connects TRBV9 to TRBJ2-2; 12 bases fit TRBD2. V lost 6 bases to trimming and J lost 7 bases; unmatched junction nucleotides: 22. The CDR3 contains 20 residues. CDR1 SGDLS and CDR2 YYNGEE come from the germline V gene.

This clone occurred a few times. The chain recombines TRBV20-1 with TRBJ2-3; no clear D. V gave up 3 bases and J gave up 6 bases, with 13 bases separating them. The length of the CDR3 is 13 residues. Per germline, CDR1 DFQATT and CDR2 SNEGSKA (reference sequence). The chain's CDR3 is CSASAMIADTQYF. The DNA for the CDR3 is TGCAGTGCTAGTGCCATGATAGCCGATACGCAGTATTTT.